The 4 T cell receptor beta chains below were found in one sample sequenced in a study of T cell changes during pregnancy in multiple sclerosis. Sequencing was performed with immunoSEQ multiplex PCR; in TCRdb, only in-frame clones are kept and a portion is missing. The table shows roughly 60,000 clones, with around 91% occurring only once. The source was peripheral blood, collected in the second trimester of pregnancy. The origin of the receptors is a female donor in good health, enrolled as a control in a pregnancy study.

This rearrangement joins TRBV7-6 to TRBJ1-1; D is undetermined. Germline V gene data show CDR1 as SGHVS and CDR2 as FNYEAQ. Trimming stripped 5 bases from V and 3 bases from J, with 13 bases between. This CDR3 comprises 14 residues. The CDR3 reads CASSLDLRDTEAFF. The CDR3 DNA reads as TGTGCCAGCAGCCTCGACCTGAGGGACACTGAAGCTTTCTTT.

V is TRBV6-5 and J is TRBJ1-5; TRBD1 matches 7 bases. Per germline, CDR1 MNHEY and CDR2 SVGAGI. The CDR3 length is 14 residues. J was trimmed by 4 bases and V by 5 bases; bases with no gene match: 5. CDR3: CASSQTGINQPQHF. The CDR3 DNA follows: TGTGCCAGCAGTCAGACAGGGATTAATCAGCCCCAGCATTTT.

This clone came up once. This rearrangement joins TRBV2 to TRBJ2-7, with TRBD2 identical over 11 bases. The V gene end was trimmed by 6 bases and the J gene end by 6 bases; junction bases not matched to a gene: 16. The germline V gene encodes CDR1 SNHLY and CDR2 FYNNEI. The CDR3 has 17 amino acids. CDR3 protein: CASSPGLAARGSVEQYF. In DNA form, the CDR3 reads TGTGCCAGCAGCCCGGGACTAGCGGCCAGGGGAAGCGTCGAGCAGTACTTC.

The chain uses TRBV11-2 and TRBJ1-1; TRBD1 agrees at 7 bases. The CDR3 runs to 11 residues. Germline CDR1 is SGHAT and CDR2 is FQNNGV. Unmatched junction bases numbered 7, after V lost 9 bases and J lost 9 bases. The CDR3 region has the DNA TGTGCCAGTCTCCGGGACAGAAAAGCTTTCTTT. Protein: CASLRDRKAFF.